Each of the 21 T cell receptor beta chains below was sequenced from the same sample in a study of T cell changes during pregnancy in multiple sclerosis (dated by TCRdb to the late 2010s). The library was produced with the immunoSEQ multiplex PCR assay. In its TCRdb copy, this immuneACCESS table keeps in-frame sequences only and misses some clones. Where compared with another copy, unresolved V genes explain less than half of these, and the others have no known cause. The table for this sample lists around 43,000 clones; around 93% of them were counted only once. More than 3% of the sample lies in the top ten. The sequences come from CD8+ T cells from peripheral blood mononuclear cells, collected after pregnancy. The receptors stem from a female donor with multiple sclerosis, enrolled in a pregnancy study.

The sample holds one count of this clone. This rearrangement joins TRBV6-1 to TRBJ2-5, with D possibly being TRBD2 (7 bases). Trimming removed 3 bases from V and 2 bases from J, with 10 bases in between. This CDR3 is built from 14 residues. Germline V gene lookup returns CDR1 MNHNS and CDR2 SASEGT. For the CDR3, the DNA is TGTGCCAGCAGTGAGGCGGGGGCACAAGAGACCCAGTACTTC. Its translation: CASSEAGAQETQYF.

The rearrangement uses TRBV4-2 and TRBJ1-5; 8 bases align to TRBD1. V was clipped by 1 base and J by 3 bases; unmatched bases: 5. The CDR3 covers 16 residues. Germline V gene data show CDR1 as LGHNA and CDR2 as YNFKEQ. The CDR3 sequence is CASSQGGQELNQPQHF. The CDR3 DNA reads TGTGCCAGCAGCCAAGGGGGACAGGAACTCAATCAGCCCCAGCATTTT.

V is TRBV29-1 and J is TRBJ1-2; D is uncertain. V lost 8 bases and J lost 0, with 13 bases in between. The CDR3 contains 13 residues. Per the germline V gene, CDR1 is SQVTM and CDR2 is ANQGSEA. CDR3 in amino acids: CSILEEANYGYTF. CDR3 sequence (DNA): TGCAGCATCCTAGAGGAGGCTAACTATGGCTACACCTTC.

The rearrangement joins TRBV4-2 to TRBJ2-7, with a weak D call TRBD1 (5 bases). The CDR3 contains 15 residues. Germline lookup yields CDR1 LGHNA and CDR2 YNFKEQ. Trimming pared 0 bases from V and 0 bases from J, leaving 9 bases between. The CDR3 DNA reads as TGTGCCAGCAGCCAAGATGAAGGGGCCTCCTACGAGCAGTACTTC. This encodes CASSQDEGASYEQYF.

The genes are TRBV15 and TRBJ1-5, with a possible D match to TRBD1 (5 bases). This CDR3 is 15 amino acids long. Germline V gene data show CDR1 as LNHNV and CDR2 as YYDKDF (reference sequence). V was pared by 0 bases and J by 3 bases, with 9 bases between. The CDR3 spells CATSRDLGLNQPQHF. The CDR3 DNA reads TGTGCCACCAGCAGAGATCTGGGACTCAATCAGCCCCAGCATTTT.

The chain uses TRBV2 and TRBJ2-5; D uncertain. The V gene's germline CDR1 is SNHLY and CDR2 FYNNEI. Trimming shortened V by 6 bases and J by 4 bases, and 9 bases separated the two germline ends. The CDR3 spans 12 residues. Here the CDR3 DNA reads TGTGCCAGCAGACGCGGCGGAGAGACCCAGTACTTC. Residues: CASRRGGETQYF. The full variable domain, its missing parts supplied by reference TRBV2 and TRBJ2-5, is EPEVTQTPSHQVTQMGQEVILRCVPISNHLYFYWYRQILGQKVEFLVSFYNNEISEKSEIFDDQFSVERPDGSNFTLKIRSTKLEDSAMYFCASRRGGETQYFGPGTRLLVL.

This clone was observed a few times. J is TRBJ2-3 and V is TRBV4-2, with 10 bases identical to TRBD2. The CDR3 is 16 amino acids. Germline V gene lookup returns CDR1 LGHNA and CDR2 YNFKEQ. J gave up 1 base and V 3 bases, and 4 bases lay outside the gene matches. This CDR3 is CASSQVAGGGTDTQYF. The CDR3 region has the DNA TGTGCCAGCAGCCAGGTAGCGGGGGGTGGCACAGATACGCAGTATTTT.

The rearrangement uses TRBV5-1 and TRBJ1-1; a weak D match, TRBD1 (5 bases). The V and J ends lost 0 bases and 2 bases respectively, with 17 bases between them. Germline V gene data show CDR1 as SGHRS and CDR2 as YFSETQ. This CDR3 spans 17 amino acids. CDR3 sequence (DNA): TGCGCCAGCAGCTTGGAGGGGCTCAAACCAGTCAACACTGAAGCTTTCTTT. It is translated as CASSLEGLKPVNTEAFF.

V and J are TRBV5-4 and TRBJ1-1, with D possibly TRBD1 on 5 matching bases. This CDR3 spans 17 amino acids. The germline V and J ends were trimmed by 1 base and 5 bases, with 21 bases remaining between them. Germline V gene lookup returns CDR1 SGHNT and CDR2 YYREEE (reference sequence). This CDR3 reads CASSLWAGQGGRTEAFF. For the CDR3, the DNA is TGTGCCAGCAGCTTGTGGGCGGGGCAAGGAGGAAGGACTGAAGCTTTCTTT.

This chain connects TRBV12-2 to TRBJ1-1. TRBV12-2 is a documented pseudogene. The CDR3 runs to 16 residues. In DNA form, the CDR3 reads TGTGCAAGTCGCTTAGCCGACCCTCCCACGGGGACTGAAGCTTTCTTT. It translates to CASRLADPPTGTEAFF.

The J gene is TRBJ2-7, the V gene TRBV7-9, with a tentative D call TRBD1 (6 bases). Germline assignment: CDR1 SEHNR and CDR2 FQNEAQ (reference sequence). V lost 4 bases and J 2 bases, leaving 9 bases between the germline ends. This CDR3 spans 13 amino acids. The CDR3 protein is CASSSGAPYEQYF. DNA of the CDR3: TGTGCCAGCAGCTCAGGGGCCCCCTACGAGCAGTACTTC.

The chain uses TRBV15 and TRBJ1-4; TRBD1 matches 7 bases. Germline CDR1 LNHNV, CDR2 YYDKDF (reference sequence). The J segment lost 7 bases and the V segment lost 3 bases, leaving 8 bases of the junction unmatched. CDR3 length equals 15 residues. In DNA, the CDR3 is TGTGCCACCAGCAGCGACAGGGTGGGTAGTGAAAAACTGTTTTTT. It encodes CATSSDRVGSEKLFF.

The chain couples TRBV4-2 to TRBJ1-1, with D unclear. CDR1 LGHNA and CDR2 YNFKEQ come from the germline V gene. Trimming took off 0 bases at V and 2 bases at J, with 10 bases between the two ends. This CDR3 comprises 15 residues. DNA of the CDR3: TGTGCCAGCAGCCAAGAGAGGAGGATTAACACTGAAGCTTTCTTT. Its protein is CASSQERRINTEAFF.

The rearrangement links TRBV4-3 to TRBJ2-7; possibly TRBD2 for D (6 bases). The CDR3 contains 18 residues. Trimming left V 0 bases short and J 4 bases short, with 22 bases between. Germline V gene sequence: CDR1 LGHNA, CDR2 YSLEER. The DNA for the CDR3 is TGCGCCAGCAGCCAAGACGTTCCAGCGGGTAGGCAATTGTACGAGCAGTACTTC. Translation: CASSQDVPAGRQLYEQYF.

The chain recombines TRBV6-1 with TRBJ2-2; D uncertain. Trimming removed 4 bases from V and 5 bases from J, with 11 bases in between. CDR3 length: 14 amino acids. CDR1 is MNHNS and CDR2 is SASEGT in the germline V gene. CDR3 protein: CASSGPQDTGELFF. The CDR3, as DNA: TGTGCCAGCAGTGGACCCCAGGATACCGGGGAGCTGTTTTTT.

The chain recombines TRBV7-7 with TRBJ2-2, with 11 bases that match TRBD2. The J segment lost 1 base and the V segment lost 2 bases, leaving 3 bases of the junction unmatched. The germline V gene encodes CDR1 SSHAT and CDR2 FNYEAQ (reference sequence). CDR3 length: 17 residues. The CDR3, as DNA: TGTGCCAGCAGCTTAAGAACTAGCGGGAGGAACACCGGGGAGCTGTTTTTT. Translated, it gives CASSLRTSGRNTGELFF.

The chain combines TRBV27 with TRBJ2-7, with D unclear. Germline lookup yields CDR1 MNHEY and CDR2 SMNVEV (reference sequence). The V end lost 4 bases, the J end lost 3 bases, and 13 bases lay between the germline ends. The CDR3 has 14 residues. CDR3 DNA sequence: TGTGCCAGCAGTTCCCCCTCCCCACTCTACGAGCAGTACTTC. As protein: CASSSPSPLYEQYF.

This rearrangement joins TRBV6-1 to TRBJ1-5; a weak D match, TRBD1 (5 bases). This CDR3 contains 15 residues. V shed 4 bases and J shed 4 bases, with 14 bases lying between them. Germline V lookup: CDR1 MNHNS, CDR2 SASEGT. The DNA of the CDR3 is TGTGCCAGCAGTGCGATCAGGGTTCGAAATCAGCCCCAGCATTTT. It translates to CASSAIRVRNQPQHF.

This chain links TRBV4-3 with TRBJ2-3, with TRBD2 matching over 10 bases. This CDR3 is built from 16 residues. With 1 base clipped from V and 5 bases from J, the junction kept 6 bases outside the gene matches. Germline V gives CDR1 LGHNA, CDR2 YSLEER. DNA of the CDR3: TGCGCCAGCAGCCAAGCTCTAGCGGGGGTGGGAGATACGCAGTATTTT. Its protein product is CASSQALAGVGDTQYF.

J is TRBJ2-3 and V is TRBV7-9; 13 nucleotides agree with TRBD2. Germline CDR1 reads SEHNR; CDR2 reads FQNEAQ (reference sequence). This CDR3 has 18 amino acids. V lost 5 bases and J lost 0; bases outside the gene matches: 8. The CDR3 loop is CASSPRTSGGVSTDTQYF. CDR3 sequence (DNA): TGTGCCAGCAGCCCCAGGACTAGCGGGGGCGTTAGCACAGATACGCAGTATTTT. The complete variable domain, with remaining parts taken from reference TRBV7-9 and TRBJ2-3, reads DTGVSQNPRHKITKRGQNVTFRCDPISEHNRLYWYRQTLGQGPEFLTYFQNEAQLEKSRLLSDRFSAERPKGSFSTLEIQRTEQGDSAMYLCASSPRTSGGVSTDTQYFGPGTRLTVL.

The chain couples TRBV7-8 to TRBJ1-3; D is unresolved. Germline V gene data show CDR1 as SGHVS and CDR2 as FQNEAQ. The germline V and J ends were trimmed by 1 base and 0 bases, with 10 bases remaining between them. CDR3 length: 16 amino acids. In DNA, the CDR3 is TGTGCCAGCAGCTTAGAGGACGGGAGCTCTGGAAACACCATATATTTT. Its translation: CASSLEDGSSGNTIYF.